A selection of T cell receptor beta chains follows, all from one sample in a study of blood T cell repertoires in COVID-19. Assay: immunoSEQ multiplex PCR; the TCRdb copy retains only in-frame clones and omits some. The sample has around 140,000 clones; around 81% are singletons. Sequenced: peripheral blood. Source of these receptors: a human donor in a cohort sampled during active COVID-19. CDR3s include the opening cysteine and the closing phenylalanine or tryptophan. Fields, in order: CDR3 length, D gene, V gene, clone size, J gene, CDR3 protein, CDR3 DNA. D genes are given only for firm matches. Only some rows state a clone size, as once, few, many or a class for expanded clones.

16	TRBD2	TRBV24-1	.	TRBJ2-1	CATSDTSGGSYNEQFF	TGTGCCACCAGTGACACTAGCGGGGGATCCTACAATGAGCAGTTCTTC
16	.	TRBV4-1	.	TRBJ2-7	CASSQEFQYNPYEQYF	TGCGCCAGCAGCCAAGAGTTCCAGTACAACCCCTACGAGCAGTACTTC
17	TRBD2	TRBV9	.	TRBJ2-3	CASSVGDAGAWPDTQYF	TGTGCCAGCAGCGTAGGTGATGCGGGAGCGTGGCCAGATACGCAGTATTTT
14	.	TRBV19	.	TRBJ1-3	CASSGGASGNTIYF	TGTGCCAGTAGCGGGGGGGCCTCTGGAAACACCATATATTTT
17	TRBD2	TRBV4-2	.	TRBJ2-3	CASSQVYLGLAADTQYF	TGTGCCAGCAGCCAAGTGTACCTGGGACTAGCCGCAGATACGCAGTATTTT
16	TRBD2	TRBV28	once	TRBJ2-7	CASSLPLGSGSYEQYF	TGTGCCAGCAGTTTACCGCTAGGGAGCGGGAGTTACGAGCAGTACTTC
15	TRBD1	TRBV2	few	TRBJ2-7	CASSPLGQGVYEQYF	TGTGCCAGCAGCCCACTGGGACAGGGGGTCTACGAGCAGTACTTC
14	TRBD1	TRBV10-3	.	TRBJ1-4	CAISPQTGAEKLFF	TGTGCCATCTCCCCTCAGACAGGGGCTGAAAAACTGTTTTTT
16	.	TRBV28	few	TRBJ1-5	CASRTPAGPLNQPQHF	TGTGCCAGCAGGACTCCCGCGGGGCCTCTCAATCAGCCCCAGCATTTT
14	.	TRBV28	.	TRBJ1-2	CASSSTGPNYGYTF	TGTGCCAGCAGTTCAACGGGTCCTAACTATGGCTACACCTTC